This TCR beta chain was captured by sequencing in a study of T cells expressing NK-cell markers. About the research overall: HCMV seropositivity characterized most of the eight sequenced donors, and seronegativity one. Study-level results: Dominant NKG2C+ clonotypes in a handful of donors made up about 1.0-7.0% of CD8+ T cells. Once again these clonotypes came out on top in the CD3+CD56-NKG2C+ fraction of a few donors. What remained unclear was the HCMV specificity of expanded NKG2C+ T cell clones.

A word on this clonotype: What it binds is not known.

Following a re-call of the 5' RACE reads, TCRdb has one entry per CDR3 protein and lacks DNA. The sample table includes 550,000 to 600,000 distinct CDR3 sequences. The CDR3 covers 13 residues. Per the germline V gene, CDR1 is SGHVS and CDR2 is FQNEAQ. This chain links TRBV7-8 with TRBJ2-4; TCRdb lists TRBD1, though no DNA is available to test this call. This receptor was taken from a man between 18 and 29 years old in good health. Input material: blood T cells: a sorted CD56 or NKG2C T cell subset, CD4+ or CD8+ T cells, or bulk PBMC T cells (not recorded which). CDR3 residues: CASSFGAESIQYF.